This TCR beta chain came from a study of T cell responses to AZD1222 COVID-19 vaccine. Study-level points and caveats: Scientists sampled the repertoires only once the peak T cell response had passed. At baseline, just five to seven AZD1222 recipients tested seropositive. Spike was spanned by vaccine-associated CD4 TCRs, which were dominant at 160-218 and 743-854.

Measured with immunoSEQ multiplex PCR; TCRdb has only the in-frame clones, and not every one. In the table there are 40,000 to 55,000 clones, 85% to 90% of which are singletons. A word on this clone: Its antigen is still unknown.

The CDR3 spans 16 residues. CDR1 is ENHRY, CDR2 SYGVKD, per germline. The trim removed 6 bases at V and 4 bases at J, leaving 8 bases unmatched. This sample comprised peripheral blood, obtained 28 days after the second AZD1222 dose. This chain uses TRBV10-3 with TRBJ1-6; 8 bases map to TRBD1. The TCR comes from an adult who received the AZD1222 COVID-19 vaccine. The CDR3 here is CAIRPDRGGYNSPLHF. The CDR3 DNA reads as TGTGCCATCAGACCCGACAGGGGAGGGTATAATTCACCCCTCCACTTT.